Here is one T cell receptor beta chain with its context. The antigen is undetermined. Losses at the gene ends were 4 bases for V and 0 bases for J; bases not matched to a gene: 8. Germline V CDR1 and CDR2: SGDLS, YYNGEE. CDR3 size: 17 residues. The data were obtained in a study of T-cell reconstitution after alpha-beta-depleted transplantation in children. Molecular barcoding with unique molecular identifiers was used for the TCRbeta library. TCRdb passed the PCR reads through MiXCR, listing each CDR3 protein once. The sample yields 300,000 to 350,000 distinct CDR3 sequences, around 15% seen once. Findings of the study overall: Several hundred rapidly expanded clones from non-depleted graft cells reportedly supplied alpha-beta T cells about two months post-transplant. One year post-transplant, T-cell counts and diversity were largely derived from T cells produced anew. The high TCRbeta diversity at day 60 in some patients came from surviving recipient T cells and thymic progenitors.

The sequence was collected from a male patient aged 2 to 9 who had a stem cell transplant for acute lymphoblastic leukemia, so the T cells may come from the graft donor. The sequencing used PBMCs, mostly from graft donor cells, collected 360 days after TCRalphabeta/CD19-depleted stem cell transplant. The chain has TRBV9 and TRBJ2-2; 8 nucleotides match TRBD2. The CDR3 region has the DNA TGTGCCAGCAGCAAGCCTGGACTAGCATCGAACACCGGGGAGCTGTTTTTT. Its translation is CASSKPGLASNTGELFF.